Listed below are T cell receptor beta chains from one sample, sequenced in a study of blood T cell repertoires in COVID-19. Here immunoSEQ multiplex PCR was the method, and the copy in TCRdb shows in-frame clones only, minus some. Of over 300,000 clones in the sample, 70% to 90% were seen once. The material sequenced was peripheral blood. The receptors derive from a human donor in a cohort sampled during active COVID-19. CDR3s include the opening cysteine and the closing phenylalanine or tryptophan. A D gene is named only where the DNA matches it firmly. A row's size may be missing; if present it is once, few, many or a size class.

j_call d_call clone_size v_call cdr3_aa cdr3_nt
TRBJ1-6 NA few TRBV10-1 CASSDRGRNSPLHF TGCGCCAGCAGTGACAGGGGACGAAATTCACCCCTCCACTTT
TRBJ1-1 NA NA TRBV30 CAWSVSPFRDRNTEAFF TGTGCCTGGAGTGTATCCCCCTTCAGGGATCGGAACACTGAAGCTTTCTTT
TRBJ2-3 NA NA TRBV6-5 CASRDTGSTDTQYF TGTGCCAGCAGGGACACAGGAAGCACAGATACGCAGTATTTT
TRBJ1-3 NA NA TRBV7-9 CASTNTGIIGNTIYF TGTGCCAGCACCAATACAGGGATCATTGGAAACACCATATATTTT
TRBJ2-1 TRBD1 NA TRBV7-6 CASSLGTGGNEQFF TGTGCCAGCAGCTTAGGGACAGGGGGGAATGAGCAGTTCTTC
TRBJ1-4 NA NA TRBV11-2 CASSSGLESNEKLFF TGTGCCAGCAGCTCGGGACTGGAGAGTAATGAAAAACTGTTTTTT
TRBJ1-1 NA NA TRBV5-5 CASSQYRAQAFF TGTGCCAGCAGCCAGTACAGGGCACAGGCTTTCTTT
TRBJ1-2 NA NA TRBV18 CASSYGDTYGYTF TGTGCCAGCTCATACGGGGATACCTATGGCTACACCTTC
TRBJ1-5 NA once TRBV19 CASSIREGLNQPQHF TGTGCCAGTAGTATACGGGAAGGGCTTAATCAGCCCCAGCATTTT
TRBJ1-5 NA once TRBV29-1 CSVRGGGNQPQHF TGCAGCGTTCGTGGGGGGGGCAATCAGCCCCAGCATTTT
TRBJ2-1 NA NA TRBV7-8 CASSLELAMTNEQFF TGTGCCAGCAGCTTAGAACTGGCGATGACAAATGAGCAGTTCTTC
TRBJ2-7 NA NA TRBV29-1 CSADTGMGTYEQYF TGCAGCGCGGACACCGGGATGGGTACCTACGAGCAGTACTTC
TRBJ1-2 TRBD1 NA TRBV27 CASSLGPGQGVLDGYTF TGTGCCAGCAGCTTAGGCCCAGGACAGGGGGTACTTGATGGCTACACCTTC
TRBJ1-2 NA NA TRBV19 CASSRGTYNYGYTF TGTGCCAGTAGTAGGGGGACTTATAACTATGGCTACACCTTC
TRBJ1-1 TRBD1 NA TRBV19 CASSSRQGGLWGTEAFF TGTGCCAGTAGTTCTCGGCAGGGGGGATTGTGGGGCACTGAAGCTTTCTTT
TRBJ1-2 TRBD1 NA TRBV4-2 CASSLGTGGSYGYTF TGTGCCAGCAGCCTTGGGACAGGGGGGAGCTATGGCTACACCTTC
TRBJ1-5 TRBD1 NA TRBV28 CASRRDRVVSQPQHF TGTGCCAGCAGACGGGACAGGGTAGTTAGTCAGCCCCAGCATTTT
TRBJ1-4 NA NA TRBV7-8 CASSFYRATNEKLFF TGTGCCAGCAGCTTTTACAGGGCAACTAATGAAAAACTGTTTTTT
TRBJ1-6 TRBD1 NA TRBV5-8 CASSAGQGGLSPLHF TGTGCCAGCAGCGCTGGACAGGGAGGTCTTTCACCCCTCCACTTT
TRBJ1-4 TRBD1 NA TRBV2 CASSEEGAPNEKLFF TGTGCCAGCAGTGAAGAGGGGGCTCCTAATGAAAAACTGTTTTTT
TRBJ2-7 NA NA TRBV5-1 CASSLALYSSDYEQYF TGCGCCAGCAGCTTGGCTTTGTACAGTTCGGATTACGAGCAGTACTTC
TRBJ2-3 TRBD1 NA TRBV7-9 CASSDTGGSDTQYF TGTGCCAGCAGTGATACAGGGGGTTCAGATACGCAGTATTTT
TRBJ1-2 TRBD1 once TRBV19 CASHPEGDRGRLRYGYTF TGTGCCAGCCACCCAGAGGGGGACAGGGGGCGATTGAGGTATGGCTACACCTTC
TRBJ2-7 TRBD2 NA TRBV7-9 CASSLSGLGGQYF TGTGCCAGCAGCTTATCGGGACTAGGCGGGCAGTACTTC
TRBJ2-7 TRBD2 NA TRBV7-6 CASSLKPAGVGEQYF TGTGCCAGCAGCTTAAAGCCAGCGGGGGTCGGGGAGCAGTACTTC
TRBJ2-1 TRBD2 few TRBV19 CASTLRAGDYNEQFF TGTGCCAGTACCTTAAGGGCGGGGGACTACAATGAGCAGTTCTTC
TRBJ1-4 TRBD1 NA TRBV6-5 CASQTGGRGEKLFF TGTGCCAGCCAGACAGGGGGTAGAGGTGAAAAACTGTTTTTT
TRBJ1-5 NA NA TRBV6-6 CASSYNADQPQHF TGTGCCAGCAGTTATAATGCGGATCAGCCCCAGCATTTT
TRBJ2-7 NA NA TRBV7-2 CASRGLNEQYF TGTGCCAGCAGAGGACTCAACGAGCAGTACTTC
TRBJ2-7 NA NA TRBV9 CASSVAHNNYEQYF TGTGCCAGCAGCGTAGCGCACAATAATTACGAGCAGTACTTC
TRBJ1-2 TRBD1 NA TRBV5-6 CASKLRKTGNVGGYTF TGTGCCAGCAAGCTCCGGAAGACAGGGAATGTAGGGGGCTACACCTTC
TRBJ2-3 TRBD1 NA TRBV19 CASSIGGGVDTDTQYF TGTGCCAGTAGTATAGGAGGGGGCGTTGACACAGATACGCAGTATTTT
TRBJ2-3 TRBD2 NA TRBV19 CASAKRGSSDTQYF TGTGCCAGCGCCAAGCGGGGGAGCTCAGATACGCAGTATTTT
TRBJ1-4 NA NA TRBV7-9 CASSTRLGGAANEKLFF TGTGCCAGCAGCACCAGACTAGGTGGGGCGGCTAATGAAAAACTGTTTTTT
TRBJ1-1 NA NA TRBV5-1 CASTIPSAGEINTEAFF TGCGCCAGCACTATACCTTCTGCGGGGGAGATAAACACTGAAGCTTTCTTT